These 27 T cell receptor beta chains were sequenced from one sample in a study of cytomegalovirus exposure and HLA in healthy donors. PCR involved 60 Vbeta and 13 Jbeta primers. The assay was immunoSEQ multiplex PCR, and TCRdb's table has in-frame clones only and misses some. The sample holds under 150,000 clones, roughly 79% seen once. The sequencing input was PBMCs. These receptors came from a woman aged 45-65 years in good health and CMV-seronegative.

J is TRBJ2-5 and V is TRBV30; TRBD1 aligns across 9 bases. The V gene end was trimmed by 0 bases and the J gene end by 5 bases; junction bases not matched to a gene: 16. The CDR3 is 18 amino acids. Germline CDR1 and CDR2: GTSNPN and SVGIG (reference sequence). The CDR3 DNA reads TGTGCCTGGAGTGTTGAAGGGACAGGGTTTTTCGGGACTGAGACCCAGTACTTC. The encoded protein is CAWSVEGTGFFGTETQYF.

The J gene is TRBJ1-5, the V gene TRBV6-1; TRBD1 matches at 7 bases. J gave up 5 bases and V 4 bases, and 2 bases lay outside the gene matches. This CDR3 region has 13 residues. Germline loops: CDR1 MNHNS, CDR2 SASEGT. CDR3 sequence: CASSVGGDQPQHF. CDR3 bases: TGTGCCAGCAGTGTAGGGGGCGATCAGCCCCAGCATTTT.

This clone came up a few times. The chain joins TRBV7-9 to TRBJ2-3; 9 bases fit TRBD2. CDR1 and CDR2 (germline): SEHNR, FQNEAQ (reference sequence). V lost 5 bases and J lost 5; bases outside the gene matches: 8. The CDR3 covers 15 residues. CDR3 sequence (DNA): TGTGCCAGCAGCCCCGACCTAGCGGGACTAGATACGCAGTATTTT. Translated, it gives CASSPDLAGLDTQYF.

This clone has just a few counts. CDR3 sequence: CASSPGGLAGGEQFF. The CDR3 DNA reads TGTGCCAGCAGCCCTGGGGGACTAGCGGGAGGTGAGCAGTTCTTC. This chain connects TRBV11-3 to TRBJ2-1; TRBD2 matches at 15 bases. The CDR3 runs 15 residues. The V and J ends lost 5 bases and 9 bases, in that order; junction bases with no gene match: 5. Germline values: CDR1 SGHNT, CDR2 YENEEA.

The CDR3, as DNA: TGTGCCAGCAGTTATAACTTGCAGGGTAATTCACCCCTCCACTTT. This gives the protein CASSYNLQGNSPLHF. The chain links TRBV6-5 to TRBJ1-6; possible D gene TRBD1, 5 bases. V was trimmed by 3 bases and J by 6 bases, leaving 12 bases between them. CDR3 length equals 15 residues. Looked up from germline, CDR1 is MNHEY and CDR2 is SVGAGI.

This sequence joins TRBV2 and TRBJ2-3, with D perhaps TRBD1 (6 bases). V was trimmed by 7 bases and J by 0 bases, leaving 14 bases between them. Germline V CDR1 and CDR2: SNHLY, FYNNEI. The CDR3 runs to 15 residues. The CDR3 sequence is CASNPTGSSTDTQYF. For the CDR3, the DNA is TGTGCCAGCAACCCGACAGGATCTAGCACAGATACGCAGTATTTT.

CDR3 region: CASSAGTGKYNEQFF. The CDR3 DNA sequence: TGTGCCAGCAGTGCTGGGACAGGGAAATACAATGAGCAGTTCTTC. This chain uses TRBV2 with TRBJ2-1, with 9 bases fitting TRBD1. V dropped 4 bases and J dropped 4; count of bases not matched to a gene: 5. CDR3 length: 15 amino acids. The germline CDR1 and CDR2 sequences are SNHLY and FYNNEI.

The chain links TRBV19 to TRBJ1-5; 8 bases line up with TRBD1. V lost 5 bases to trimming and J lost 7 bases; unmatched junction nucleotides: 7. CDR3 length equals 14 residues. Germline CDR1 LNHDA, CDR2 SQIVND (reference sequence). Written as DNA, the CDR3 is TGTGCCAGTAGTCCGGACAGGGCTGACCAGCCCCAGCATTTT. Protein: CASSPDRADQPQHF.

The chain combines TRBV27 with TRBJ2-7; 13 nucleotides align to TRBD2. The CDR3 is 15 amino acids. CDR1 and CDR2 (germline): MNHEY, SMNVEV (reference sequence). V lost 5 bases and J lost 6; bases outside the gene matches: 7. The CDR3 here is CASSATSGRFGEQYF. CDR3 DNA: TGTGCCAGCAGTGCGACTAGCGGGAGGTTTGGCGAGCAGTACTTC.

V usage is TRBV11-2 and J usage is TRBJ2-1, with 9 bases fitting TRBD2. CDR1 and CDR2 from the germline V gene are SGHAT and FQNNGV. The CDR3 spans 16 residues. V lost 6 bases to trimming and J lost 4 bases; unmatched junction nucleotides: 10. The CDR3 nucleotides are TGTGCCAGCAGATACAAGCGGGAGGATATATACAATGAGCAGTTCTTC. Translating it yields CASRYKREDIYNEQFF. Full variable domain (rest looked up from reference TRBV11-2 and TRBJ2-1): EAGVAQSPRYKIIEKRQSVAFWCNPISGHATLYWYQQILGQGPKLLIQFQNNGVVDDSQLPKDRFSAERLKGVDSTLKIQPAKLEDSAVYLCASRYKREDIYNEQFFGPGTRLTVL.

The chain has TRBV18 and TRBJ1-1; the D is unclear. V was trimmed by 3 bases and J by 2 bases, leaving 13 bases between them. This CDR3 is 15 amino acids long. In germline, CDR1 is KGHSH, CDR2 LQKENI. The CDR3 DNA reads TGTGCCAGCTCACCGCTCGGGGTGGGAAACACTGAAGCTTTCTTT. Translated: CASSPLGVGNTEAFF.

This clone was observed a single time. CDR3 nucleotide sequence: TGTGCCAGCAGTGAGACACGCGGGCAGCCCCAGCATTTT. Translation: CASSETRGQPQHF. The chain combines TRBV6-5 with TRBJ1-5; D is ambiguous. Germline V lookup: CDR1 MNHEY, CDR2 SVGAGI. The CDR3 sequence is 13 residues long. V dropped 5 bases and J dropped 7 bases, with 12 bases sitting between them.

The rearrangement links TRBV5-8 to TRBJ1-1; D is unresolved. This CDR3 has 16 residues. V lost 4 bases, J lost 0 bases, and 16 bases lay in between. The germline gives CDR1 SGHTS, CDR2 YDEGEE. CDR3 residues: CASSNRGAALNTEAFF. The CDR3 DNA follows: TGTGCCAGCAGCAACCGGGGAGCCGCCCTGAACACTGAAGCTTTCTTT.

The chain has TRBV29-1 and TRBJ2-7, with TRBD1 identical over 7 bases. The CDR3 covers 14 residues. V dropped 7 bases and J dropped 3; count of bases not matched to a gene: 12. Looked up from germline, CDR1 is SQVTM and CDR2 is ANQGSEA. For the CDR3, the DNA is TGCAGCGCAATTCGGGGACAGTCCTTCTACGAGCAGTACTTC. The encoded protein is CSAIRGQSFYEQYF.

This chain uses TRBV27 with TRBJ2-3; 8 nucleotides match TRBD1. The germline gives CDR1 MNHEY, CDR2 SMNVEV (reference sequence). The V gene end was trimmed by 5 bases and the J gene end by 1 base; junction bases not matched to a gene: 5. CDR3 length equals 15 residues. The CDR3 protein is CASSPQTGGTDTQYF. In DNA form, the CDR3 reads TGTGCCAGCAGTCCTCAGACAGGGGGCACAGATACGCAGTATTTT.

The CDR3 is CASSRQGRTNEKLFF. The CDR3 DNA reads TGTGCCAGTAGTCGACAGGGACGCACTAATGAAAAACTGTTTTTT. The chain has TRBV19 and TRBJ1-4, with 7 bases matching TRBD1. The CDR3 extends over 15 amino acids. Unmatched junction bases numbered 5, after V lost 5 bases and J lost 2 bases. In germline, CDR1 is LNHDA, CDR2 SQIVND (reference sequence).

The rearrangement uses TRBV7-8 and TRBJ2-5, with TRBD1 identical over 7 bases. V was pared by 7 bases and J by 1 base, with 9 bases of the junction left unmatched. Germline V gene data show CDR1 as SGHVS and CDR2 as FQNEAQ. The CDR3 is 15 residues long. CDR3 DNA: TGTGCCAGCACCGCCGGGACAGTGACCCAAGAGACCCAGTACTTC. The encoded protein is CASTAGTVTQETQYF.

This chain connects TRBV2 to TRBJ2-3; maybe TRBD1 (7 bases). The CDR3 sequence is 13 residues long. Germline CDR1 SNHLY, CDR2 FYNNEI. V dropped 7 bases and J dropped 5 bases, with 13 bases sitting between them. CDR3 in DNA: TGTGCCAGCACGCAGGGGGGCAGAGATACGCAGTATTTT. It encodes CASTQGGRDTQYF.

The V gene is TRBV29-1, the J gene TRBJ1-2; the D is unclear. Germline V gene sequence: CDR1 SQVTM, CDR2 ANQGSEA. This CDR3 is 12 amino acids long. The V and J ends lost 7 bases and 8 bases respectively, with 17 bases between them. CDR3 sequence (DNA): TGCAGCGCCAGAACCGCAGCGTGGGGCTACACCTTC. Amino acid sequence: CSARTAAWGYTF.

The chain combines TRBV7-6 with TRBJ2-1; 13 nucleotides agree with TRBD2. This CDR3 spans 15 amino acids. From germline, CDR1 is SGHVS and CDR2 FNYEAQ. The trim removed 4 bases at V and 9 bases at J, leaving 6 bases unmatched. CDR3 protein: CASSSLAGGSGEQFF. DNA for the CDR3: TGTGCCAGCAGCTCACTAGCGGGAGGGTCTGGTGAGCAGTTCTTC.

The chain employs TRBV19 and TRBJ2-5, with 15 bases lining up with TRBD2. Germline V gene lookup returns CDR1 LNHDA and CDR2 SQIVND (reference sequence). This CDR3 comprises 17 residues. J was trimmed by 5 bases and V by 3 bases; bases with no gene match: 7. The CDR3 spells CASSIVGTSGRMETQYF. Written as DNA, the CDR3 is TGTGCCAGTAGTATCGTGGGGACTAGCGGGAGGATGGAGACCCAGTACTTC.

The V call is TRBV27, the J call TRBJ2-1; 8 nucleotides align to TRBD2. The trim removed 3 bases at V and 2 bases at J, leaving 0 bases unmatched. CDR1 MNHEY and CDR2 SMNVEV come from the germline V gene (reference sequence). The CDR3 has 14 residues. The CDR3 bases are TGTGCCAGCAGTTTTAGCGGGACCTACAATGAGCAGTTCTTC. Amino acid sequence: CASSFSGTYNEQFF.

This chain uses TRBV30 with TRBJ2-3; D might be TRBD2 (6 bases). Germline lookup yields CDR1 GTSNPN and CDR2 SVGIG (reference sequence). The V end was cut by 0 bases, the J end by 0 bases, with 13 bases between. The CDR3 spans 16 residues. This chain's CDR3 is CAWSVGAGLSTDTQYF. The CDR3 bases are TGTGCCTGGAGTGTAGGAGCGGGCCTTAGCACAGATACGCAGTATTTT.

The count of this clone is one. This sequence joins TRBV7-9 and TRBJ2-5, with a possible D match to TRBD2 (5 bases). CDR3 length: 14 residues. The germline gives CDR1 SEHNR, CDR2 FQNEAQ (reference sequence). V was cut by 6 bases and J by 3 bases, with 14 bases left in between. The CDR3 DNA reads as TGTGCCAGCAGAGCCCGGGCCGGGGAAGAGACCCAGTACTTC. Amino acids: CASRARAGEETQYF.

The rearrangement uses TRBV4-2 and TRBJ1-5; 8 positions agree with TRBD1. Germline lookup yields CDR1 LGHNA and CDR2 YNFKEQ. CDR3 length equals 15 residues. V was clipped by 0 bases and J by 6 bases; unmatched bases: 4. The CDR3 nucleotides read TGTGCCAGCAGCCAAGATCCAGGGGGCGGTCAGCCCCAGCATTTT. It specifies CASSQDPGGGQPQHF.

There are a few counts of this clone. The chain links TRBV4-3 to TRBJ2-1; 10 bases fit TRBD1. The J segment lost 5 bases and the V segment lost 1 base, leaving 5 bases of the junction unmatched. Germline CDR1 is LGHNA and CDR2 is YSLEER. This CDR3 has 16 residues. CDR3 residues: CASSQGPGTGDNEQFF. The CDR3 DNA follows: TGCGCCAGCAGCCAAGGCCCGGGGACAGGGGACAATGAGCAGTTCTTC.

V gene TRBV27 combines with J gene TRBJ1-6, with D tentatively TRBD1 (6 bases). Trimming took off 8 bases at V and 6 bases at J, with 14 bases between the two ends. The CDR3 loop spans 14 amino acids. Germline lookup yields CDR1 MNHEY and CDR2 SMNVEV (reference sequence). CDR3 in amino acids: CASVPAGANSPLHF. The CDR3 DNA is TGTGCCAGCGTCCCTGCAGGGGCTAATTCACCCCTCCACTTT.